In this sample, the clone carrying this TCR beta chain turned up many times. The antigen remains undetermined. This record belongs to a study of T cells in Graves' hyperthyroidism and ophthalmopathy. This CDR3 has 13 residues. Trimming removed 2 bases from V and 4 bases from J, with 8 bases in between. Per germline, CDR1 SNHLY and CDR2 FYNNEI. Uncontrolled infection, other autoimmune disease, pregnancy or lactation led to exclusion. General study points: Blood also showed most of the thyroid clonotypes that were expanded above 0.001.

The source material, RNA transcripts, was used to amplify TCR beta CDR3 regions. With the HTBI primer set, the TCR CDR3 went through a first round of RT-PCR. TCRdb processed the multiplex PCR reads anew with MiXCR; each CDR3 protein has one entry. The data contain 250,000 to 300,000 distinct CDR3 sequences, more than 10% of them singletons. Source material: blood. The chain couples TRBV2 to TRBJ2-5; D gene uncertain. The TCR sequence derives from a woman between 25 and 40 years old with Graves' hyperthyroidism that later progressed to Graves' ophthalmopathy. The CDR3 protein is CASSESPGETQYF. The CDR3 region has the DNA TGTGCCAGCAGTGAATCCCCGGGAGAGACCCAGTACTTC.